These T cell receptor beta chains were read from a single sample in a study of CD8 T cells in ankylosing spondylitis. TCRdb used MiXCR to reprocess the 5' RACE reads, holding one entry per CDR3 protein. The table includes roughly 130,000 distinct CDR3 sequences, approximately 6.8% detected once. Sequencing used blood, either unsorted or a sorted T cell fraction (not recorded which). The receptors stem from a male donor with ankylosing spondylitis or in good health (not recorded which). The CDR3 runs from the conserved cysteine through the conserved F or W. A D gene is named only where the DNA matches it firmly. A clone size is listed for some rows: how often the clone was seen (once, few, many), or a class if it is expanded.

NA TRBJ1-1 TRBV9 many TGTGCCAGCAGCGTAGAGGGGAACACTGAAGCTTTCTTT CASSVEGNTEAFF
TRBD1 TRBJ1-5 TRBV2 many TGTGCCAGCAGGGACAGGGTGAGCAATCAGCCCCAGCATTTT CASRDRVSNQPQHF
NA TRBJ2-7 TRBV10-3 few TGTGCCATCAGTGCACTTTACGAGCAGTACTTC CAISALYEQYF
TRBD1 TRBJ1-2 TRBV29-1 many TGCAGCGTTGAACCCCTGACAGGGGATGGCTACACCTTC CSVEPLTGDGYTF
NA TRBJ2-7 TRBV5-1 many TGCGCCAGCAGCTACCAGGGTGGGGAGCAGTACTTC CASSYQGGEQYF
NA TRBJ2-1 TRBV27 many TGTGCCAGCAGTCAAATTCGGGACGAGGAGCAGTTCTTC CASSQIRDEEQFF
NA TRBJ2-5 TRBV5-1 many TGCGCCAGCAGCCGAACAGGATCCCCCCAAGAGACCCAGTACTTC CASSRTGSPQETQYF
NA TRBJ2-2 TRBV4-3 NA TGCGCCAGCAGCCCTCAGGCCGGGGAGCTGTTTTTT CASSPQAGELFF
TRBD2 TRBJ2-7 TRBV14 few TGTGCCAGCAGCCGGAGACTAGCGGGAGACTCCTACGAGCAGTACTTC CASSRRLAGDSYEQYF
NA TRBJ2-2 TRBV12-3/TRBV12-4 many TGTGCCAGCAGATTAGACAGGAACACCGGGGAGCTGTTTTTT CASRLDRNTGELFF
NA TRBJ2-7 TRBV4-1 many TGCGCCAGCAGCCATAGAGACACCTACGAGCAGTACTTC CASSHRDTYEQYF
TRBD1 TRBJ1-1 TRBV20-1 many TGCAGTGCTAGAGATCTAGGACAGGGGGCTTCAGCTTTCTTT CSARDLGQGASAFF
NA TRBJ1-5 TRBV20-1 many TGCAGTGCTAGACTCTTAGGGACGGGGCCCCAGCATTTT CSARLLGTGPQHF
NA TRBJ2-2 TRBV10-3 many TGTGCCACGATGGACAGCTATGGCGGGGAGCTGTTTTTT CATMDSYGGELFF
TRBD1 TRBJ1-5 TRBV4-1 many TGCGCCAGCAGCCAAGTGCCGACAGGGAGAGAACAGCCCCAGCATTTT CASSQVPTGREQPQHF
NA TRBJ1-1 TRBV20-1 many TGCAGTGCTCAACATCCAACGGGGAACGCTGAAGCTTTCTTT CSAQHPTGNAEAFF
TRBD1 TRBJ2-2 TRBV29-1 many TGCAGCGGAGTCGCAGGGGGCACCGGGGAGCTGTTTTTT CSGVAGGTGELFF
NA TRBJ2-3 TRBV5-1 many TGCGCCAGCAGTCCCAGTTGGGGCGCAGATACGCAGTATTTT CASSPSWGADTQYF
NA TRBJ1-2 TRBV25-1 many TGTGCCAGCGGGGCCACCCGGGGTGGCTACACCTTC CASGATRGGYTF
TRBD1 TRBJ1-1 TRBV29-1 many TGCAGCGCGGACAGGGCGTACACTGAAGCTTTCTTT CSADRAYTEAFF
TRBD1 TRBJ2-2 TRBV5-1 many TGCGCCAGCGGTTTGACAGGGCTCGGCACCGGGGAGCTGTTTTTT CASGLTGLGTGELFF
NA TRBJ1-1 TRBV20-1 many TGCAGTGCTAGAGATTGGCGGAGCGCCAACACTGAAGCTTTCTTT CSARDWRSANTEAFF
NA TRBJ2-3 TRBV18 many TGTGCCAGCTCACCAAGGGCCAGCCCAGATACGCAGTATTTT CASSPRASPDTQYF
TRBD2 TRBJ2-2 TRBV20-1 many TGCTCCGGGACTAGCGACACCGGGGAGCTGTTTTTT CSGTSDTGELFF
NA TRBJ2-3 TRBV5-8 many TGTGCCAGCAGCTTTCGGGGGACAGATACGCAGTATTTT CASSFRGTDTQYF
TRBD1 TRBJ2-3 TRBV6-1 many TGTGCCAGCATTGTCCGGGACAGGGTTGTCGATACGCAGTATTTT CASIVRDRVVDTQYF
NA TRBJ2-2 TRBV5-6 many TGTGCCAGCAGCCAGCTGACAGGGAGGTGGACCGGGGAGCTGTTTTTT CASSQLTGRWTGELFF
TRBD2 TRBJ2-5 TRBV20-1 many TGCAGTGCAGAAGGGACTAGCGGGAGTAAGAGGGAGACCCAGTACTTC CSAEGTSGSKRETQYF
TRBD1 TRBJ2-7 TRBV5-4 many TGTGCCAGCAGCTTTGGCGGGACAGGGCGGCAGTACTTC CASSFGGTGRQYF
NA TRBJ2-2 TRBV12-3/TRBV12-4 many TGTGCCAGCAGTCCATGGGCTGGAGGTTCGAACACCGGGGAGCTGTTTTTT CASSPWAGGSNTGELFF
TRBD1 TRBJ1-5 TRBV5-6 many TGTGCCAGCAGCCGGACGACAGGGGCCATCAATCAGCCCCAGCATTTT CASSRTTGAINQPQHF
NA TRBJ2-7 TRBV5-6 NA TGTGCCAGCGGCCCGGGGATAAGGGTTGAGCAGTACTTC CASGPGIRVEQYF
NA TRBJ2-2 TRBV25-1 many TGTGCCAGCAGCCAACTAGAGTACACCGGGGAGCTGTTTTTT CASSQLEYTGELFF
NA TRBJ2-6 TRBV5-1 many TGCGCCAGCAGCTTTGATGGGCAACCGAACTCTGGGGCCAACGTCCTGACTTTC CASSFDGQPNSGANVLTF
TRBD2 TRBJ2-5 TRBV12-5 NA TGTGCTAGTGGTTTGGGACTAGCGGGAGGATCAGAGACCCAGTACTTC CASGLGLAGGSETQYF
TRBD2 TRBJ2-5 TRBV5-1 NA TGCGCCAGCAGCTTGGCCCAGCTAGCGGGGCAGGAGACCCAGTACTTC CASSLAQLAGQETQYF
NA TRBJ2-3 TRBV7-2 many TGTGCCAGCAGCAGATTCGCCGATACGCAGTATTTT CASSRFADTQYF
NA TRBJ1-2 TRBV7-2 many TGTGCCAGCAGCTCACCCACCGGGCTCTGGGGCTACACCTTC CASSSPTGLWGYTF
NA TRBJ2-7 TRBV12-3/TRBV12-4 many TGTGCCAGCAGTTTGACGAGCACCTACGAGCAGTACTTC CASSLTSTYEQYF
TRBD1 TRBJ1-2 TRBV5-1 many TGCGCCAGCAGCAACACAGGGGGCTTCTATGGCTACACCTTC CASSNTGGFYGYTF
NA TRBJ1-1 TRBV5-1 many TGCGCCAGCAGCCTGCACGTGGGGTACATGAACACTGAAGCTTTCTTT CASSLHVGYMNTEAFF
NA TRBJ1-4 TRBV7-9 many TGTGCCAGCAGCACACTTGCAACTAATGAAAAACTGTTTTTT CASSTLATNEKLFF
NA TRBJ2-3 TRBV15 many TGTGCCACCAGCAGAGACACAGATACGCAGTATTTT CATSRDTDTQYF
NA TRBJ2-7 TRBV7-2 many TGTGCCAGCAGCTTATTTCTGAAGAAGGGATGGGACGAGCAGTACTTC CASSLFLKKGWDEQYF
TRBD2 TRBJ2-1 TRBV24-1 many TGTGCCACCGGCCCCCGATTCGGGACTAGCGGCCACAAGAGCTCCTACAATGAGCAGTTCTTC CATGPRFGTSGHKSSYNEQFF
NA TRBJ1-3 TRBV3-1 many TGTGCCAGCAGCCAAGGCGCGGCGGGCTCTGGAAACACCATATATTTT CASSQGAAGSGNTIYF
TRBD2 TRBJ2-5 TRBV28 many TGTGCCAGCAGTCCGGGACTAGCGGGAACAATACAAGAGACCCAGTACTTC CASSPGLAGTIQETQYF
TRBD1 TRBJ1-4 TRBV18 NA TGTGCCAGCTCGGCCGACCGGGACAGGGGTGAAAAACTGTTTTTT CASSADRDRGEKLFF
NA TRBJ2-7 TRBV21-1 many TGTGCCAGCAGCGAAGGGAGACTCAAGGAGTACTTC CASSEGRLKEYF
TRBD2 TRBJ2-1 TRBV5-1 many TGCGCCAGCAGCTTGGTGACTAGCGAGTACAATGAGCAGTTCTTC CASSLVTSEYNEQFF
NA TRBJ1-4 TRBV7-9 many TGTGCCAGCAGTATCGAAGGGGCCTCTAATGAAAAACTGTTTTTT CASSIEGASNEKLFF
NA TRBJ2-1 TRBV29-1 many TGCAGCGGTTACGGGGGGCGAAGACATGAGCAGTTCTTC CSGYGGRRHEQFF
TRBD2 TRBJ2-1 TRBV7-2 many TGTGCCAGCAGCTTAGATGCGTCTAGCGGGAGCAATGAGCAGTTCTTC CASSLDASSGSNEQFF
TRBD2 TRBJ2-5 TRBV2 many TGTGCCAGCAGTGAATCCTTATTAGCGGGGGACCCGGTAGAGACCCAGTACTTC CASSESLLAGDPVETQYF